This TCR beta chain was sequenced for a study of T cells in Graves' hyperthyroidism and ophthalmopathy. The table lists this clonotype with many counts. CDR3 length: 15 amino acids. Trimming removed 3 bases from V and 5 bases from J; junction bases left unmatched: 8. Germline-derived CDR1 and CDR2 are SGHVS and FQNEAQ. Using RNA transcripts as the source, TCR beta CDR3 regions were amplified. During a first-round RT-PCR of the TCR CDR3, the HTBI primer set was used. Using its own MiXCR run on the multiplex PCR reads, TCRdb lists one record per CDR3 protein. The data contain fewer than 650,000 distinct CDR3 sequences, roughly 14% of them seen just once; the ten biggest clones take up around 4.1%.

This receptor was taken from a woman aged 40-49 years with Graves' ophthalmopathy. The chain combines TRBV7-8 with TRBJ2-5, with 8 bases identical to TRBD1. Input material: blood. The CDR3 here is CASSFQTGGWETQYF. The CDR3 nucleotides read TGTGCCAGCAGCTTTCAAACAGGGGGGTGGGAGACCCAGTACTTC.